These T cell receptor beta chains were read from a single sample in a study of neurological immune-mediated disorders. TCRdb recomputed calls from the 5' RACE reads with MiXCR, one row per CDR3 protein. The sample lists 35,000 to 40,000 distinct CDR3 sequences; around 2.5% were seen once. Sequencing was done on a sample of PBMCs. The origin of the receptors is a man in his fifties or sixties with multiple sclerosis. Each CDR3 is given with its conserved first and last residue. Fields, in order: CDR3 length, clone size, J gene, D gene, V gene, CDR3 protein, CDR3 DNA. The D gene is left open where the match is weak. The listing skips clone size in some rows; elsewhere it reads once, few, many or a size class.

15,many,TRBJ2-7,NA,TRBV21-1,CASSPRQLRSYEQYF,TGTGCCAGCAGCCCACGACAGCTCCGATCCTACGAGCAGTACTTC
14,many,TRBJ2-7,TRBD2,TRBV7-2,CASSLGGGELEQYF,TGTGCCAGCAGCTTAGGGGGGGGGGAACTCGAGCAGTACTTC
15,many,TRBJ1-6,NA,TRBV6-5,CASSFSRGGGSPLNF,TGTGCCAGCAGTTTCAGCAGGGGTGGCGGTTCACCCCTCAACTTT
15,few,TRBJ2-4,TRBD1,TRBV3-1,CASSQAEKGAKIQYF,TGTGCCAGCAGCCAGGCTGAGAAGGGGGCAAAAATTCAGTACTTC
14,many,TRBJ1-5,TRBD1,TRBV24-1,CATSWTGTNQPQHF,TGTGCCACCAGCTGGACAGGGACAAATCAGCCCCAGCATTTT
16,many,TRBJ2-4,TRBD2,TRBV20-1,CSAPPSPGGDKNIQYF,TGCAGTGCTCCACCTAGTCCGGGGGGAGACAAAAACATTCAGTACTTC
15,many,TRBJ1-4,TRBD1,TRBV27,CASSSLRGLGEKLFF,TGTGCCAGCAGTTCACTAAGGGGGCTCGGAGAAAAACTGTTTTTT
12,many,TRBJ1-2,NA,TRBV5-1,CASKSLNYGYTF,TGCGCCAGCAAGTCCCTCAACTATGGCTACACCTTC
13,many,TRBJ1-1,NA,TRBV12-3/TRBV12-4,CASSFWGSTEAFF,TGTGCCAGCAGTTTTTGGGGGTCCACTGAAGCTTTCTTT
15,many,TRBJ1-1,TRBD1,TRBV20-1,CSAGQGPAISTEAFF,TGCAGTGCTGGACAGGGACCGGCCATAAGTACTGAAGCTTTCTTT
13,many,TRBJ2-1,NA,TRBV12-3/TRBV12-4,CASTPNTDNEQFF,TGTGCCAGCACCCCTAATACGGACAATGAGCAGTTCTTC
12,NA,TRBJ2-7,NA,TRBV5-3,CARSQNTYEQYF,TGTGCCAGAAGCCAAAACACCTACGAGCAGTACTTC
16,few,TRBJ2-7,TRBD1,TRBV5-6,CASSPKLWDRTYEQYF,TGTGCCAGCAGCCCAAAACTATGGGACAGAACCTACGAGCAGTACTTC
21,many,TRBJ2-4,NA,TRBV3-1,CASSQEGGRGLTVTYKNIQYF,TGTGCCAGCAGCCAAGAGGGTGGGAGGGGGCTCACGGTAACATACAAAAACATTCAGTACTTC
15,NA,TRBJ1-5,NA,TRBV6-2/TRBV6-3,CASRRDALSNQPQNF,TGTGCCAGCAGGCGGGACGCCCTTAGCAATCAGCCCCAGAATTTT
15,many,TRBJ2-1,TRBD1,TRBV5-1,CASSLWQGAINEQFF,TGCGCCAGCAGCTTGTGGCAGGGGGCGATCAATGAGCAGTTCTTC
13,many,TRBJ1-2,NA,TRBV12-3/TRBV12-4,CASSSGGARGYTF,TGTGCCAGCAGTTCTGGGGGCGCGCGGGGCTACACCTTC
12,many,TRBJ2-7,NA,TRBV7-2,CASSPTGYEQYF,TGTGCCAGCAGCCCGACCGGCTACGAGCAGTACTTC
12,NA,TRBJ1-6,NA,TRBV16,CASSWGDSPLNF,TGTGCCAGCAGCTGGGGGGATTCACCCCTCAACTTT
12,many,TRBJ2-3,NA,TRBV6-5,CARAGSVDTQYF,TGTGCCAGGGCAGGTTCTGTAGATACGCAGTATTTT
15,many,TRBJ1-1,NA,TRBV12-3/TRBV12-4,CASSLFGGGEAEAFF,TGTGCCAGCAGTTTGTTCGGGGGCGGAGAGGCTGAAGCTTTCTTT
11,many,TRBJ2-7,NA,TRBV6-5,CASSYGGEQYF,TGTGCCAGCAGTTACGGGGGGGAGCAGTACTTC
13,many,TRBJ1-1,NA,TRBV11-1,CASSSQRGTEAFF,TGTGCCAGCAGTTCCCAGCGGGGCACTGAAGCTTTCTTT
14,many,TRBJ2-7,NA,TRBV6-6,CASSATVALGEQYF,TGTGCCAGCAGCGCTACCGTCGCCCTCGGCGAGCAGTACTTC
15,many,TRBJ2-5,TRBD2,TRBV5-1,CASSLGGGPQETQYF,TGCGCCAGCAGCTTGGGCGGGGGACCCCAAGAGACCCAGTACTTC
14,many,TRBJ1-6,NA,TRBV7-2,CASSLDALNSPLHF,TGTGCCAGCAGCTTAGATGCTCTTAATTCACCCCTCCACTTT
12,many,TRBJ1-4,NA,TRBV30,CAWTGVNEKLFF,TGTGCCTGGACAGGGGTGAATGAAAAACTGTTTTTT
14,many,TRBJ1-4,NA,TRBV20-1,CSATTGSTNEKLFF,TGCAGTGCTACCACAGGGTCCACTAATGAAAAACTGTTTTTT
16,many,TRBJ2-5,NA,TRBV12-3/TRBV12-4,CASSLKQGPVGETQYF,TGTGCCAGCAGTTTAAAGCAGGGCCCGGTGGGAGAGACCCAGTACTTC
13,many,TRBJ1-5,NA,TRBV7-9,CASSLETYQPQHF,TGTGCCAGCAGCTTAGAGACTTATCAGCCCCAGCATTTT
15,many,TRBJ2-7,NA,TRBV6-5,CASSYSYPLTYEQYF,TGTGCCAGCAGTTACTCGTACCCTCTTACCTACGAGCAGTACTTC
17,many,TRBJ1-5,NA,TRBV20-1,CSARSGSWAGLDQPQHF,TGCAGTGCTAGATCGGGATCCTGGGCAGGGTTGGATCAGCCCCAGCATTTT
15,many,TRBJ1-1,TRBD1,TRBV3-1,CASSQTGTGRTEAFF,TGTGCCAGCAGCCAAACCGGGACAGGGAGGACTGAAGCTTTCTTT
11,many,TRBJ1-5,NA,TRBV28,CASSLSQPQHF,TGTGCCAGCAGTTTATCTCAGCCCCAGCATTTT
13,many,TRBJ1-5,NA,TRBV27,CATSPALGQPQHF,TGTGCCACGTCCCCGGCCCTCGGGCAGCCCCAGCATTTT
15,many,TRBJ1-1,NA,TRBV6-5,CASSRQTEMNTEAFF,TGTGCCAGCAGTAGGCAGACAGAAATGAACACTGAAGCTTTCTTT
14,many,TRBJ1-1,TRBD1,TRBV5-1,CASSLEGAGSEAFF,TGCGCCAGCAGCTTGGAGGGGGCGGGTTCCGAAGCTTTCTTT
14,many,TRBJ2-7,NA,TRBV7-8,CASSSGYLSYEQYF,TGTGCCAGCAGCTCTGGATACCTATCGTACGAGCAGTACTTC
14,many,TRBJ1-5,TRBD1,TRBV9,CASSKQGARQPQHF,TGTGCCAGCAGCAAACAGGGGGCGCGGCAGCCCCAGCATTTT
15,many,TRBJ2-7,TRBD2,TRBV10-3,CAISEGGGSSYEQYF,TGTGCCATCAGTGAAGGCGGGGGAAGCTCCTACGAGCAGTACTTC
15,few,TRBJ1-5,NA,TRBV5-5,CASSLGTISNQPQNF,TGTGCCAGCAGCCTGGGAACAATAAGCAATCAGCCCCAGAATTTT
14,many,TRBJ1-1,TRBD1,TRBV6-5,CASTQQGRDTEAFF,TGTGCCAGCACCCAACAGGGGAGGGACACTGAAGCTTTCTTT
15,many,TRBJ1-5,TRBD1,TRBV27,CASSPNRGSNQPQHF,TGTGCCAGCAGCCCCAACAGGGGTAGCAATCAGCCCCAGCATTTT
14,many,TRBJ1-1,NA,TRBV4-1,CASSPGASGTEAFF,TGCGCCAGCAGCCCCGGGGCAAGTGGCACTGAAGCTTTCTTT
13,many,TRBJ1-2,NA,TRBV7-2,CASSRDRSYGYTF,TGTGCCAGCAGCCGAGACAGGAGCTATGGCTACACCTTC
12,many,TRBJ2-3,NA,TRBV29-1,CSVEVVADTQYF,TGCAGCGTTGAAGTTGTAGCGGATACGCAGTATTTT
15,many,TRBJ1-2,NA,TRBV7-2,CASSRLGGRAPGYTF,TGTGCCAGCAGCAGATTAGGTGGCAGGGCTCCAGGCTACACCTTC
12,many,TRBJ2-1,NA,TRBV3-1,CASSPGWNEQFF,TGTGCCAGCAGCCCCGGGTGGAATGAGCAGTTCTTC
15,NA,TRBJ1-6,NA,TRBV16,CASSPLAGVDSPLHF,TGTGCCAGCAGCCCCCTGGCAGGGGTTGATTCACCCCTCCACTTT
17,many,TRBJ1-5,NA,TRBV7-8,CASSLGSWRFSNQPQHF,TGTGCCAGCAGCTTGGGTTCTTGGCGGTTTAGCAATCAGCCCCAGCATTTT
16,many,TRBJ2-2,NA,TRBV5-1,CASSLAPSGNTGELFF,TGCGCCAGCAGCTTGGCGCCCAGCGGGAACACCGGGGAGCTGTTTTTT
14,many,TRBJ2-7,TRBD2,TRBV2,CASSLAGGAYEQYF,TGTGCCAGCAGCCTAGCGGGGGGGGCCTACGAGCAGTACTTC
16,many,TRBJ1-2,TRBD1,TRBV20-1,CSAIPSGQGAQRGYTF,TGCAGTGCTATACCTTCGGGACAGGGGGCGCAACGTGGCTACACCTTC
17,many,TRBJ1-1,TRBD1,TRBV4-2,CASSPRDRESRAAEAFF,TGTGCCAGCAGCCCCCGGGACAGGGAGAGCCGAGCGGCTGAAGCTTTCTTT